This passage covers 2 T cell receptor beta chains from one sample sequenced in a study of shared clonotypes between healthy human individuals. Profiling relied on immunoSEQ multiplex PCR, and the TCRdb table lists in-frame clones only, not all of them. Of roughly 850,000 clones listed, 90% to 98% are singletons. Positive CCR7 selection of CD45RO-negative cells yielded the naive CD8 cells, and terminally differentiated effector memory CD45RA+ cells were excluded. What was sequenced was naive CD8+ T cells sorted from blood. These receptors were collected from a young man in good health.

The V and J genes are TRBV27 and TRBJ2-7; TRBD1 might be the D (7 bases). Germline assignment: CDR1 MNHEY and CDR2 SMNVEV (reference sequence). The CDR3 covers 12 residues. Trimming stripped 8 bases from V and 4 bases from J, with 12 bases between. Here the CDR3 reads CASAGQRYEQYF. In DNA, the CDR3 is TGTGCCAGCGCGGGACAGCGATACGAGCAGTACTTC.

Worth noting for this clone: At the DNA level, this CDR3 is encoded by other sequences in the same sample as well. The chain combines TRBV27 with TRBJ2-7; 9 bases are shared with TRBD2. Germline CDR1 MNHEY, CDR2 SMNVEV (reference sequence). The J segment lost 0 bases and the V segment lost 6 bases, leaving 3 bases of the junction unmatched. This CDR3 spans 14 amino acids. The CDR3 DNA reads TGTGCCAGCAGCGGGACTAGCACCTCCTACGAGCAGTACTTC. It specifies CASSGTSTSYEQYF.